This TCR beta chain was observed in a study of response to subunit inactivated influenza vaccine. CDR3 length: 14 amino acids. The germline V and J ends were trimmed by 3 bases and 8 bases, with 14 bases remaining between them. TCRdb re-derived calls from the RT-PCR reads in MiXCR, one entry per CDR3 protein. The table shows about 570,000 distinct CDR3 sequences, with about 11% occurring only once. The same data also contributed to another study, on T cells expressing NK-cell markers. From that report: Template switching by 5'RACE with UMIs generated the TCR beta cDNA. Dominance of the CD3+CD56-NKG2C+ fraction by these clonotypes also held in several donors.

The chain couples TRBV12-3 or TRBV12-4 to TRBJ2-1; D might be TRBD2 (6 bases). This TCR was sampled from a man aged 45-65 years who received an inactivated influenza vaccine. The sequencing here drew on PBMCs from blood, taken on the day of vaccination. The CDR3 coding sequence is TGTGCCAGCAGTTTGGGCGGGGCTCCCGATGAGCAGTTCTTC. It specifies CASSLGGAPDEQFF.